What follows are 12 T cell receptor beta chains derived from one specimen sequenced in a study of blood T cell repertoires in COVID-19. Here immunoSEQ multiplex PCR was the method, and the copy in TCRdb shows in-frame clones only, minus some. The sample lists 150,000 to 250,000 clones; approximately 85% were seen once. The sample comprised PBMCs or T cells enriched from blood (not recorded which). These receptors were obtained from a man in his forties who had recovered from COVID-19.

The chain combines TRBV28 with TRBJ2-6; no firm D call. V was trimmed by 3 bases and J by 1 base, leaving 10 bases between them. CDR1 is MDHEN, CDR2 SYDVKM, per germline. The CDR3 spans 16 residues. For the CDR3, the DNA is TGTGCCAGCAGTTTTCAAACAATTTCTGGGGCCAACGTCCTGACTTTC. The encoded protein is CASSFQTISGANVLTF.

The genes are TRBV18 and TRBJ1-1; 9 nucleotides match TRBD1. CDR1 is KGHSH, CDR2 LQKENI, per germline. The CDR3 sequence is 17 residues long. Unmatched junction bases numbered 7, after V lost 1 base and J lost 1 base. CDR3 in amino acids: CASSPLSQGAGNTEAFF. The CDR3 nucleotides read TGTGCCAGCTCACCACTGTCACAGGGGGCCGGGAACACTGAAGCTTTCTTT.

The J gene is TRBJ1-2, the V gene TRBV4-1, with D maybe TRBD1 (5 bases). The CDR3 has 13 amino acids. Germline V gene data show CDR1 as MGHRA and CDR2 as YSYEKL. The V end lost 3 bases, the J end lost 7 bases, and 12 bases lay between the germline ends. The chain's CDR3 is CASSHLTRGGYTF. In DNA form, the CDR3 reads TGCGCCAGCAGCCATTTAACAAGGGGTGGCTACACCTTC.

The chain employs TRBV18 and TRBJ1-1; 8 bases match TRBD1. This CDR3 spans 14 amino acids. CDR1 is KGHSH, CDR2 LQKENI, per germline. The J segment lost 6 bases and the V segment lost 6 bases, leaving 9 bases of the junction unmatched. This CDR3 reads CASSGLRGQAEAFF. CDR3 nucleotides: TGTGCCAGCTCCGGCCTCAGGGGGCAGGCTGAAGCTTTCTTT.

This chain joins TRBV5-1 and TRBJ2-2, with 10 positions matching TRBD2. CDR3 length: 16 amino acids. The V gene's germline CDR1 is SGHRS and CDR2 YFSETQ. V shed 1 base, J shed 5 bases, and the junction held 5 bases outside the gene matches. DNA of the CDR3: TGCGCCAGCAGCTTGCTAGCGGGAGTCTTGACCGGGGAGCTGTTTTTT. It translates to CASSLLAGVLTGELFF.

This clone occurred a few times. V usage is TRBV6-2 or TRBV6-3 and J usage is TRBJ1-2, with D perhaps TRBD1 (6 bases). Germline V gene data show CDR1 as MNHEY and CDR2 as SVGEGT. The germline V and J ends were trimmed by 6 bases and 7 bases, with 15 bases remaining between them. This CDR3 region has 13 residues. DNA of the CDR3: TGTGCCAGCAGCCAGGGGTCGGCTTCTGGCTACACCTTC. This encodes CASSQGSASGYTF.

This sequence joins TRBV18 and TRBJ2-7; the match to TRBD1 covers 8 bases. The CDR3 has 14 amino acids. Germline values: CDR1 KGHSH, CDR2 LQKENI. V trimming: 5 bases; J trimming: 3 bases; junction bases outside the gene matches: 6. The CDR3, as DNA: TGTGCCAGCTCAGGGTCGGGACAGGTCTACGAGCAGTACTTC. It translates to CASSGSGQVYEQYF. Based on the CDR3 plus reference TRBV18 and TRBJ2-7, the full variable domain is NAGVMQNPRHLVRRRGQEARLRCSPMKGHSHVYWYRQLPEEGLKFMVYLQKENIIDESGMPKERFSAEFPKEGPSILRIQQVVRGDSAAYFCASSGSGQVYEQYFGPGTRLTVT.

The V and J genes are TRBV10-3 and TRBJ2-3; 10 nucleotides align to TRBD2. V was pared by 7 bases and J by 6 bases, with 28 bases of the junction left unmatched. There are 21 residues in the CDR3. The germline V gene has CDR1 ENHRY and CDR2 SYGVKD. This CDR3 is CAINQTPVEEREGKESDTQYF. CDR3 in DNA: TGTGCCATCAACCAAACCCCCGTGGAGGAGCGGGAGGGTAAAGAGTCGGATACGCAGTATTTT.

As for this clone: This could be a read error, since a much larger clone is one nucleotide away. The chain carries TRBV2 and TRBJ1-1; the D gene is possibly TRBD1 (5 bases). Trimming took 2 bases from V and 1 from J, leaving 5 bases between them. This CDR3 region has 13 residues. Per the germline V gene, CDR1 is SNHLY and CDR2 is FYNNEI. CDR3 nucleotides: TGTGCCAGCAGTGAACAGGGGAACACTGAAGCTTTCTTT. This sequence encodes CASSEQGNTEAFF.

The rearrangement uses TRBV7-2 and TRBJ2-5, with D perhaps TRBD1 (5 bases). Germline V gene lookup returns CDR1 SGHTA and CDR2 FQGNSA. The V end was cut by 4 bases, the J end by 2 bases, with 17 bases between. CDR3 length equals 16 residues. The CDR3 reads CASSYQGLSGQETQYF. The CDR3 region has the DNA TGTGCCAGCAGCTATCAGGGTTTGTCAGGGCAAGAGACCCAGTACTTC.

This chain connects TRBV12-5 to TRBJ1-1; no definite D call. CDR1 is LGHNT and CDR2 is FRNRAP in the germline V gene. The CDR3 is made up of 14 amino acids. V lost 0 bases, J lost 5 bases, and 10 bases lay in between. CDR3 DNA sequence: TGTGCTAGTGGTTTGGTACCCCAGGTGACTGAAGCTTTCTTT. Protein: CASGLVPQVTEAFF.

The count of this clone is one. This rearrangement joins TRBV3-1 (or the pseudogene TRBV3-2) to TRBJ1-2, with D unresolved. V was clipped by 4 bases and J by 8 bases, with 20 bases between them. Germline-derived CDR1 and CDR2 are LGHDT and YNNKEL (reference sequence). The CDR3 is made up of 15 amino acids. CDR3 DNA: TGTGCCAGCAGCCGCTACACAGCGGATTTGGGCGGCTACACCTTC. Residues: CASSRYTADLGGYTF.